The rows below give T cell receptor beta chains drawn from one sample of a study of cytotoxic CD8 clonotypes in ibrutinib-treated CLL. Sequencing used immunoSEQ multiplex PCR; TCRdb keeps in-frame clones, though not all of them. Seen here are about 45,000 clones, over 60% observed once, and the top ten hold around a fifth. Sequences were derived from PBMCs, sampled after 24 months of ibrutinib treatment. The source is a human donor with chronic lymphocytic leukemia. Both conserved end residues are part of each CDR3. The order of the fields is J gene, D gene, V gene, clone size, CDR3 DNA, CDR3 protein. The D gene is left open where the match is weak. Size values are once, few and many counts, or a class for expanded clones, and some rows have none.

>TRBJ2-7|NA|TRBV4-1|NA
TGCGCCAGCAGCCCCTTACAGATCCCGGGACCGAGAGGGGACGAGCAGTACTTC
CASSPLQIPGPRGDEQYF
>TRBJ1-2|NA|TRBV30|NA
TGTGCCTGGAGTGTACAGGGACCCTCTTATGGCTACACCTTC
CAWSVQGPSYGYTF
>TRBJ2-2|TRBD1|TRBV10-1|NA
TGCGCCAGCAGCCCCAGACAGGGTTGGGACACCGGGGAGCTGTTTTTT
CASSPRQGWDTGELFF
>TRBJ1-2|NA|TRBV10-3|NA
TGTGCCACCGAGGACAGCTATGGCTACACCTTC
CATEDSYGYTF
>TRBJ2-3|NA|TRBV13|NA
TGTGCCAGCAGCTCCCCTCAGGGGACCACAGATACGCAGTATTTT
CASSSPQGTTDTQYF
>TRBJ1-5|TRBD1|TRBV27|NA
TGTGCCAGCAGTTTTAGCCGGCCCGGGACAGCGTCCCAGCCCCAGCATTTT
CASSFSRPGTASQPQHF
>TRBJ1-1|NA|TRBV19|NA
TGTGCCAGTAGCCCAGGGCTAACTGAAGCTTTCTTT
CASSPGLTEAFF
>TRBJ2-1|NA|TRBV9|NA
TGTGCCAGCAGCGTCCTGGGTCGGGGGGCGTACAATGAGCAGTTCTTC
CASSVLGRGAYNEQFF
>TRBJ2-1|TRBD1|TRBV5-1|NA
TGCGCCAGCAGTTTTGCCGCCCCGGGACAGCACTACAATGAGCAGTTCTTC
CASSFAAPGQHYNEQFF
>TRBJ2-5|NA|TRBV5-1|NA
TGCGCCAGCAGCTTGGGACACTCGAAAGAGACCCAGTACTTC
CASSLGHSKETQYF
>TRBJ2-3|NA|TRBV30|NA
TGTGCCTGGAGTGTACGAGTCGTCACAGATACGCAGTATTTT
CAWSVRVVTDTQYF
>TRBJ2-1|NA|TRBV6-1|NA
TGTGCCAGCAGTGAAGGGGGGACCTACAATGAGCAGTTCTTC
CASSEGGTYNEQFF
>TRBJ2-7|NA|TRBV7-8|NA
TGTGCCAGCAGCTTAACTCATCTGCTCGGCTACGAGCAGTACTTC
CASSLTHLLGYEQYF
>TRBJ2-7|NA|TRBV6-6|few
TGTGCCAGCAGTTACGACAACTACGAGCAGTACTTC
CASSYDNYEQYF
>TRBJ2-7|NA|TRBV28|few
TGTGCCAGCAGTTTATTGGAAATGGGGGGACCGGGAAACGAGCAGTACTTC
CASSLLEMGGPGNEQYF
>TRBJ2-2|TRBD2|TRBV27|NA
TGTGCCAGCAGACGACTAGCGGGGTCCGGGGAGCTGTTTTTT
CASRRLAGSGELFF
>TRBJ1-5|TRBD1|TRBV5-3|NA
TGTGCCAGAAGCTTGGATTGCCAAGGACAGGGCATTGGCAATCAGCCCCAGCATTTT
CARSLDCQGQGIGNQPQHF
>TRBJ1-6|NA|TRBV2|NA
TGTGCCAGCAGTGAGGAGCACCGGGGTTCACCCCTCCACTTT
CASSEEHRGSPLHF
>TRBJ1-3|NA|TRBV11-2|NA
TGTGCCAGCAGCTTAGGGCACGGAAACACCATATATTTT
CASSLGHGNTIYF
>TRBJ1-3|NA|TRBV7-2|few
TGTGCCAGCAGCTCGAGAGGGACAAAGGCAGGAAACACCATATATTTT
CASSSRGTKAGNTIYF
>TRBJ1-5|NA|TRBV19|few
TGTGCCAGTAGTCAGGGGAATCAGCCCCAGCATTTT
CASSQGNQPQHF
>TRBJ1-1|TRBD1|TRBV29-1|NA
TGCAGCGCCCTACAGGGGCGTTGGACTGAAGCTTTCTTT
CSALQGRWTEAFF
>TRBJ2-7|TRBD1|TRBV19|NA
TGTGCCAGTAGTAGGGGACAGGGGAACTACGAGCAGTACTTC
CASSRGQGNYEQYF
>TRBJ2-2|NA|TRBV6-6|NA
TGTGCCTGTTGGGGGGACAGAACGAACACCGGGGAGCTGTTTTTT
CACWGDRTNTGELFF
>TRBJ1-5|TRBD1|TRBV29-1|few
TGCAGCGTCGTTCCGGGGACAGGTCAGCCCCAGCATTTT
CSVVPGTGQPQHF
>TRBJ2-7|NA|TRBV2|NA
TGTGCCAGCACCGAAAGACCCCTACGGTACGAGCAGTACTTC
CASTERPLRYEQYF
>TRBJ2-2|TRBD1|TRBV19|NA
TGTGCCAGTAGTATTACAGGGGTAAACACCGGGGAGCTGTTTTTT
CASSITGVNTGELFF
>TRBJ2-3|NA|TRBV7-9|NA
TGTGCCAGCAGCTTAGAAAGGGGCTTTACAGATACGCAGTATTTT
CASSLERGFTDTQYF
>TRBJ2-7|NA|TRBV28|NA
TGTGCCAGCAGTTTCCTGACGGTCCCCTACGAGCAGTACTTC
CASSFLTVPYEQYF
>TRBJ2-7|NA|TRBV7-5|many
TGTGCCAGAAGCTTTTCGCAGACAGGCCTCTTGGAGCAGTACTTC
CARSFSQTGLLEQYF
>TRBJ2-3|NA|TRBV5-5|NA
TGTGCCAGCAGCTTGACAGGGGCGTCGGGGGCAGATACGCAGTATTTT
CASSLTGASGADTQYF
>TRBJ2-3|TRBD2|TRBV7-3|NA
TGTGCCAGCAGCTTGGGGGGGACAGATACGCAGTATTTT
CASSLGGTDTQYF
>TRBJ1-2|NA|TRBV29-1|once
TGCAGCGTGTCCGTCAGATTGGGCTACACCTTC
CSVSVRLGYTF
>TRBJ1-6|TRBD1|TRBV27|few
TGTGCCAGCAGTTTATCCGTACAGGGGAGGAATTCACCCCTCCACTTT
CASSLSVQGRNSPLHF
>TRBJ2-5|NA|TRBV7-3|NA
TGTGCCAGCAGTGAGGTCCCTGGAGGGGGGACCCAGTACTTC
CASSEVPGGGTQYF
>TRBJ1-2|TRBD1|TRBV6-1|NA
TGTGCCAGCAGTGCCCCTACAGGGGGCGCGGGGTATGGCTACACCTTC
CASSAPTGGAGYGYTF
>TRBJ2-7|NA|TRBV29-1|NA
TGCAGCGTTGGAGCGACTGAGTACGAGCAGTACTTC
CSVGATEYEQYF
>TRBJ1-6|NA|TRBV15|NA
TGTGCCACCAGCAGAGGCACCTCCGGGGGTAATTCACCCCTCCACTTT
CATSRGTSGGNSPLHF
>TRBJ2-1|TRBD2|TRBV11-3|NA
TGTGCCAGCAGCTTAGGGTCCGGGACTACTGATGAGCAGTTCTTC
CASSLGSGTTDEQFF
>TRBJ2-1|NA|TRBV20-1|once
TGCAGTGCTAGTGTAGTGGGCGAGCAGTTCTTC
CSASVVGEQFF
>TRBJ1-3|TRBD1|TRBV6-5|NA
TGTGCCAGCAGATCCCTCGGGACAGGGGGATACACCATATATTTT
CASRSLGTGGYTIYF
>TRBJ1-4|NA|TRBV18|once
TGTGCCAGCTCACCACGGAGGGCAGGCGGAGAAAAACTGTTTTTT
CASSPRRAGGEKLFF
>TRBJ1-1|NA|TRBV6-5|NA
TGTGCCAGCAGGAGGGTTGCGTACACTGAAGCTTTCTTT
CASRRVAYTEAFF
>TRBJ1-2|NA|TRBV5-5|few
TGTGCCAGCAGCTTGTTCCCAGAGACTAACTATGGCTACACCTTC
CASSLFPETNYGYTF